These 7 T cell receptor beta chains originate from one sample sequenced in a study of T cell changes during pregnancy in multiple sclerosis. Here immunoSEQ multiplex PCR was the method, and the copy in TCRdb shows in-frame clones only, minus some. The sample has roughly 80,000 clones, under 95% seen once. Sample: peripheral blood, taken before pregnancy. The receptor source for this set is a female donor with multiple sclerosis, enrolled in a pregnancy study.

The chain joins TRBV6-4 to TRBJ1-6; D is ambiguous. The CDR3 loop spans 13 amino acids. With 4 bases removed from V and 3 bases from J, the gap between germline ends came to 4 bases. Germline CDR1 MRHNA, CDR2 SNTAGT. CDR3 nucleotide sequence: TGTGCCAGCAGTGCAGACTATAATTCACCCCTCCACTTT. It yields the protein CASSADYNSPLHF.

The chain has TRBV25-1 and TRBJ1-5; D remains unclear. Germline CDR1 reads MGHDK; CDR2 reads SYGVNS. The CDR3 loop spans 14 amino acids. V was pared by 1 base and J by 3 bases, with 7 bases between. DNA for the CDR3: TGTGCCAGCAGTGAATCCCTCCTCAATCAGCCCCAGCATTTT. Its translation is CASSESLLNQPQHF.

The chain has TRBV9 and TRBJ1-2; no definite D call. CDR1 and CDR2 from the germline V gene are SGDLS and YYNGEE. This CDR3 is built from 12 residues. V was cut by 3 bases and J by 8 bases, with 11 bases left in between. This CDR3 is CASSGSAWGYTF. In nucleotides, the CDR3 is TGTGCCAGCAGCGGCAGTGCTTGGGGCTACACCTTC. The full variable domain, rest sourced from reference TRBV9 and TRBJ1-2, is DSGVTQTPKHLITATGQRVTLRCSPRSGDLSVYWYQQSLDQGLQFLIQYYNGEERAKGNILERFSAQQFPDLHSELNLSSLELGDSALYFCASSGSAWGYTFGSGTRLTVV.

V usage is TRBV6-5 and J usage is TRBJ2-3; TRBD2 might be the D (6 bases). The CDR3 totals 16 residues. V was clipped by 0 bases and J by 4 bases, with 14 bases between them. Per the germline V gene, CDR1 is MNHEY and CDR2 is SVGAGI. Written as DNA, the CDR3 is TGTGCCAGCAGTTACTCGGAGGGTTGGGAGTCAGATACGCAGTATTTT. Translation: CASSYSEGWESDTQYF.

This sequence joins TRBV19 and TRBJ1-4, with TRBD1 identical over 7 bases. Germline V lookup: CDR1 LNHDA, CDR2 SQIVND (reference sequence). CDR3 length equals 15 residues. Trimming took 2 bases from V and 4 from J; bases not matched to a gene: 4. The CDR3 spells CASSIRTGYNEKLFF. CDR3 bases: TGTGCCAGTAGTATAAGGACAGGTTATAATGAAAAACTGTTTTTT.

J is TRBJ2-2 and V is TRBV4-1; 8 bases match TRBD1. With V trimmed by 2 bases and J by 2 bases, 1 base remained unmatched. The CDR3 sequence is 15 residues long. Germline V CDR1 and CDR2: MGHRA, YSYEKL. The CDR3 DNA reads TGCGCCAGCAGCCAACAGGGGGCTAACACCGGGGAGCTGTTTTTT. It codes for CASSQQGANTGELFF.

The chain has TRBV27 and TRBJ1-2; TRBD1 matches at 11 bases. In germline, CDR1 is MNHEY, CDR2 SMNVEV (reference sequence). V lost 6 bases to trimming and J lost 5 bases; unmatched junction nucleotides: 14. CDR3 length equals 17 residues. DNA of the CDR3: TGTGCCAGCAGAGATCCCGGGACAGGGGGTAGCTCGTATGGCTACACCTTC. Translating it yields CASRDPGTGGSSYGYTF.